This T cell receptor (beta chain) was sequenced for a study of blood T cell repertoires in COVID-19 (dated by TCRdb to the early 2020s). Context from the whole study: Collaborator samples came from the United States, Italy and Spain and covered acute and convalescent phases of COVID-19. The material from the prospective study consisted of cDNA or gDNA derived from T cells, B-cell-depleted T cells, or PBMCs. Deeply sampled blood TCRbeta repertoires from subjects exposed to, actively infected with, or recovered from COVID-19 were included in the dataset. A freely available public database, intended as a resource for researchers studying the immune response to SARS-CoV-2, is where the repertoires were released. The samples were drawn from two sources: the first 160 participants of the ongoing ImmuneRACE study, and over 1,000 subjects contributed by 6 global collaborators. The sample metadata nearly always contained a de-identified subject ID, COVID-19 status, age in years and sex. Where available, HLA class I and class II types were taken from metadata supplied by the sample provider and were not determined by assay-based typing.

TCRbeta CDR3 regions were amplified from genomic DNA by means of the immunoSEQ Assay, a bias-controlled multiplex PCR. Regarding the original processing steps: Nucleated cell counts per sample were estimated from amplification of reference gene primers within the assay. To quantify the absolute abundance of each unique TCRbeta CDR3 rearrangement, sequence reads were collapsed and filtered. For each sample, productive Simpson clonality was calculated by taking the square root of Simpson's diversity index across productive rearrangements. Held by TCRdb, this immuneACCESS table contains in-frame sequences only and omits some clones. Under half of the omission traces to an unresolved V gene where checked; the cause of the rest is unknown. That table gives V, J and clone size, and the DNA gave D and trimming. The sample table contains 150,000 to 200,000 clones; only one count was recorded for about 88% of them. The ten largest account for 2.1% of the sample.

Concerning this clone itself: Its antigen is currently not known. Base quality data are lacking; no much larger clone is found one base away.

CDR1 SGDLS and CDR2 YYNGEE are derived from the germline V gene. The CDR3 spans 15 residues, from the cysteine through the phenylalanine. Left in the record is the CDR3 DNA by itself, 45 bases read in frame from the first base. At the junction V is shortened by 5 bases and J by 0 bases; bases outside the gene matches: 3. General study outcomes and caveats: The amount of clinical and demographic metadata varied by source and participant and was provided uncurated.

Whole blood was collected in K2EDTA tubes by collaborating institutions according to the institutions' own protocols. For TCRbeta analysis, collaborator samples were shipped as frozen whole blood, as isolated PBMCs, or as DNA extracted from either sample type. The sequencing input was peripheral blood. This TCR was recovered from a man between 65 and 85 years old with active or convalescent COVID-19. This chain is built from TRBV9 and TRBJ2-7, and 12 bases in between align with TRBD2. The nucleotides are TGTGCCAGCAGTCCGACTAGCGGGAGCTCCTACGAGCAGTACTTC. Its translation reads: CASSPTSGSSYEQYF.